The 17 T cell receptor beta chains given below trace back to one sample, sequenced in a study of blood T cells in healthy people across ages. Through a sample-barcoded 5' primer and a J-beta primer mix, a second PCR was run for roughly 6 to 11 cycles. MiXCR, run by TCRdb on the 5' RACE reads, gives a single entry per CDR3 protein. The data contain 450,000 to 700,000 distinct CDR3 sequences, approximately 27% of them singletons. The sequencing sample was made of blood. Receptors were obtained from a woman aged 70-85 years in good health.

V usage is TRBV2 and J usage is TRBJ2-5; D might be TRBD2 (8 bases). The CDR3 has 14 residues. Looked up from germline, CDR1 is SNHLY and CDR2 is FYNNEI. Trimming stripped 8 bases from V and 4 bases from J, with 17 bases between. The chain's CDR3 is CASRLAYRGETQYF. The CDR3 DNA reads TGTGCCAGCCGACTAGCGTACAGGGGAGAGACCCAGTACTTC.

The chain is built from TRBV29-1 and TRBJ2-3; TRBD1 matches 8 bases. Trimming cost V 6 bases and J 2 bases; bases outside gene matches: 7. The CDR3 sequence is 14 residues long. CDR1 is SQVTM, CDR2 ANQGSEA, per germline. CDR3: CSVHDRGTTDTQYF. The CDR3 bases are TGCAGCGTCCACGACAGGGGCACCACAGATACGCAGTATTTT.

This clonotype came up a few times. This rearrangement joins TRBV20-1 to TRBJ2-5; no reliable D call. Trimming stripped 0 bases from V and 5 bases from J, with 7 bases between. The CDR3 consists of 12 residues. Germline loops: CDR1 DFQATT, CDR2 SNEGSKA (reference sequence). The CDR3 loop is CSAREGSETQYF. The CDR3 DNA sequence: TGCAGTGCTAGAGAGGGTTCGGAGACCCAGTACTTC.

In its sample, this clonotype was seen many times. The V gene is TRBV28, the J gene TRBJ2-3, with 8 bases identical to TRBD1. The CDR3 length is 13 residues. With V trimmed by 10 bases and J by 2 bases, 5 bases remained unmatched. Germline values: CDR1 MDHEN, CDR2 SYDVKM. The CDR3 here is CAIRQGSTDTQYF. The CDR3 bases are TGTGCCATTCGACAGGGGTCCACAGATACGCAGTATTTT.

This clonotype occurred a few times. The chain recombines TRBV14 with TRBJ1-6; D is unclear. This CDR3 has 12 residues. CDR1 and CDR2 from the germline V gene are SGHDN and FVKESK. The ends were cut back, 3 bases at V and 5 bases at J, with 2 bases in the middle. This CDR3 is CASSHHNSPLHF. DNA of the CDR3: TGTGCCAGCAGCCACCATAATTCACCCCTCCACTTT.

This clonotype turned up a few times. The V and J genes are TRBV5-1 and TRBJ1-5; D call uncertain. The CDR3 totals 15 residues. Deletions cut 4 bases from V and 4 bases from J, with 15 bases between. CDR1 is SGHRS and CDR2 is YFSETQ in the germline V gene. CDR3 region: CASSLDGNTNQPQHF. In DNA, the CDR3 is TGCGCCAGCAGCCTCGATGGCAATACAAATCAGCCCCAGCATTTT.

This rearrangement joins TRBV6-1 to TRBJ1-2; D unclear. Trimming left V 5 bases short and J 2 bases short, with 21 bases between. Germline values: CDR1 MNHNS, CDR2 SASEGT. The CDR3 consists of 17 residues. In nucleotides, the CDR3 is TGTGCCAGCAGTCCATGGACCAGGACCTACCACAACTATGGCTACACCTTC. Amino acids: CASSPWTRTYHNYGYTF.

The chain recombines TRBV12-3 or TRBV12-4 with TRBJ2-7; D tentatively fits TRBD1 or TRBD2 (5 bases each). There are 13 residues in the CDR3. V lost 8 bases and J lost 2, with 13 bases in between. The chain's CDR3 is CASAYGTPYEQYF. Written as DNA, the CDR3 is TGTGCCAGCGCATACGGGACCCCCTACGAGCAGTACTTC.

V and J are TRBV6-1 and TRBJ2-1, with TRBD2 matching over 13 bases. The CDR3 contains 15 residues. The J segment lost 10 bases and the V segment lost 1 base, leaving 4 bases of the junction unmatched. Germline CDR1 is MNHNS and CDR2 is SASEGT. The CDR3 sequence: CASSEGLAGGNEQFF. In DNA, the CDR3 is TGTGCCAGCAGTGAAGGACTAGCGGGGGGCAACGAGCAGTTCTTC.

This clonotype showed up just once. This may arise from a read error, as a much more abundant clone is one base away. The rearrangement links TRBV7-2 to TRBJ2-5; 13 bases line up with TRBD2. From germline, CDR1 is SGHTA and CDR2 FQGNSA. The CDR3 spans 15 residues. The CDR3 reads CAGSLGTSGEETQYF. The CDR3 DNA follows: TGTGCCGGCAGCTTAGGGACTAGCGGGGAAGAGACCCAGTACTTC.

This clonotype showed up just a few times. This chain uses TRBV7-2 with TRBJ1-4; no clear D gene. The CDR3 sequence is 15 residues long. The germline CDR1 and CDR2 sequences are SGHTA and FQGNSA. The V end was cut by 5 bases, the J end by 5 bases, with 15 bases between. CDR3 sequence: CASSPGQSRNEKLFF. In DNA form, the CDR3 reads TGTGCCAGCAGCCCGGGCCAGTCTAGAAATGAAAAACTGTTTTTT.

The gene calls are TRBV20-1 and TRBJ2-1; no clear D. In germline, CDR1 is DFQATT, CDR2 SNEGSKA (reference sequence). The CDR3 contains 16 residues. V dropped 1 base and J dropped 0 bases, with 13 bases sitting between them. The CDR3 DNA reads TGCAGTGCTAGAGTGGAAGGCTCTGTCTCCTACAATGAGCAGTTCTTC. Translated: CSARVEGSVSYNEQFF.

This rearrangement joins TRBV7-2 to TRBJ2-2; 8 bases map to TRBD1. The CDR3 is 16 residues long. The V gene end was trimmed by 7 bases and the J gene end by 0 bases; junction bases not matched to a gene: 7. Germline V CDR1 and CDR2: SGHTA, FQGNSA. CDR3 protein: CASILTGGTNTGELFF. Here the CDR3 DNA reads TGTGCCAGCATCCTAACAGGGGGAACGAACACCGGGGAGCTGTTTTTT.

V usage is TRBV6-5 and J usage is TRBJ2-3; no definite D call. The CDR3 contains 16 residues. Trimming left V 3 bases short and J 0 bases short, with 13 bases between. Looked up from germline, CDR1 is MNHEY and CDR2 is SVGAGI. CDR3 residues: CASSYIGGSSTDTQYF. In DNA, the CDR3 is TGTGCCAGCAGTTATATAGGCGGCAGCAGCACAGATACGCAGTATTTT.

This clonotype turned up a few times. The chain recombines TRBV11-3 with TRBJ2-4; 11 bases agree with TRBD1. Germline V gene data show CDR1 as SGHNT and CDR2 as YENEEA. This CDR3 spans 16 amino acids. Trimming at V came to 5 bases and at J to 13 bases, leaving 16 bases not matched to a gene. The CDR3 DNA follows: TGTGCCAGCAGCCCGGGACAGGGGGTCCGGTTGGCCCAACAGTACTTC. Its translation: CASSPGQGVRLAQQYF.

The CDR3 DNA is TGTGCCAGCAGCGTGAGGGACTTCCTTGCCTCCACCTTCACAGATACGCAGTATTTT. Its translation: CASSVRDFLASTFTDTQYF. The chain has TRBV9 and TRBJ2-3; tentative D call: TRBD2 (6 bases). This CDR3 region has 19 residues. The germline V gene has CDR1 SGDLS and CDR2 YYNGEE. V was clipped by 2 bases and J by 2 bases, with 24 bases between them.

V usage is TRBV7-9 and J usage is TRBJ2-3; 13 bases fit TRBD2. Germline CDR1 is SEHNR and CDR2 is FQNEAQ (reference sequence). V shed 5 bases and J 2 bases; nucleotides not matched to a gene: 10. The CDR3 is 18 residues long. The CDR3 bases are TGTGCCAGCAGCCCCCGAGAGGGACTAGCGGGATTCACAGATACGCAGTATTTT. It codes for CASSPREGLAGFTDTQYF.